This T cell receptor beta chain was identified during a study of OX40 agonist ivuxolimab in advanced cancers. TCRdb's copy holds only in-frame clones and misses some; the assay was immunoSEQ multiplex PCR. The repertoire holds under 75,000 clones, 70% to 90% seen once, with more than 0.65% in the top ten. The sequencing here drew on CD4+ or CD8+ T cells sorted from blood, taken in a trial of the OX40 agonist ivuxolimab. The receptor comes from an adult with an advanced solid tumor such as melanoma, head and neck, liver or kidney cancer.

This CDR3 reads CAWSANVIILTDTQYF. The CDR3, as DNA: TGTGCCTGGAGCGCTAATGTCATTATTCTCACAGATACGCAGTATTTT. The V call is TRBV30, the J call TRBJ2-3; D is uncertain. Germline values: CDR1 GTSNPN, CDR2 SVGIG (reference sequence). The CDR3 spans 16 residues. V was cut by 3 bases and J by 2 bases, with 18 bases left in between.